The 27 T cell receptor beta chains reported below all come from one sample, sequenced in a study of shared clonotypes between healthy human individuals. Cells designated naive CD8 were CD45RO-negative and were positively selected for CCR7, with terminally differentiated effector memory CD45RA+ cells excluded. Here immunoSEQ multiplex PCR was the method, and the copy in TCRdb shows in-frame clones only, minus some. The data show about 2 million clones, about 95% seen once. Input material: naive CD8+ T cells sorted from blood. These receptors came from a man aged 18 to 35 in good health.

This chain connects TRBV14 to TRBJ2-7; D gene unclear. This CDR3 region has 14 residues. In germline, CDR1 is SGHDN, CDR2 FVKESK. With 1 base removed from V and 6 bases from J, the gap between germline ends came to 13 bases. CDR3 bases: TGTGCCAGCAGCCAAGGGGGTTTCCTGCGCGAGCAGTACTTC. Residues: CASSQGGFLREQYF.

The chain is built from TRBV6-5 and TRBJ2-1; TRBD1 or TRBD2 may be the D gene (5 bases each). The V gene's germline CDR1 is MNHEY and CDR2 SVGAGI. Trimming removed 6 bases at V and 3 bases at J, with 15 bases between. The CDR3 sequence is 15 residues long. CDR3: CASSSQGDGYNEQFF. The CDR3, as DNA: TGTGCCAGCAGCTCCCAGGGAGATGGCTACAATGAGCAGTTCTTC.

V and J are TRBV13 and TRBJ2-1, with D hard to call. CDR3 length: 20 amino acids. Trimming took 0 bases from V and 0 from J, leaving 21 bases between them. In germline, CDR1 is PRHDT, CDR2 FYEKMQ (reference sequence). CDR3 in DNA: TGTGCCAGCAGCTTAGGCGCGGCTGACCCCCTTAAGAGCTCCTACAATGAGCAGTTCTTC. Translation gives CASSLGAADPLKSSYNEQFF.

The chain couples TRBV21-1 to TRBJ1-5; no check of the table's D call, TRBD1, against the DNA was made. TRBV21-1 is a listed pseudogene. The length of the CDR3 is 14 residues. CDR3 nucleotides: TGTGCCAGCAGCAAAGGGGCGAGCAATCAGCCCCAGCATTTT. This gives the protein CASSKGASNQPQHF.

The V gene is TRBV7-9, the J gene TRBJ1-5; D possibly corresponds to TRBD1 (6 bases). Looked up from germline, CDR1 is SEHNR and CDR2 is FQNEAQ (reference sequence). Trimming took off 5 bases at V and 5 bases at J, with 13 bases between the two ends. The CDR3 consists of 14 residues. The CDR3 sequence is CASSTTGTDQPQHF. The DNA of the CDR3 is TGTGCCAGCAGCACAACAGGGACCGATCAGCCCCAGCATTTT.

The chain combines TRBV5-5 with TRBJ2-7; D might be TRBD2 (5 bases). This CDR3 is 14 amino acids long. Trimming removed 0 bases at V and 5 bases at J, with 12 bases between. Germline CDR1 and CDR2: SGHKS and YYEKEE (reference sequence). CDR3 protein: CASSLVPGADEQYF. In DNA form, the CDR3 reads TGTGCCAGCAGCTTGGTTCCAGGAGCGGACGAGCAGTACTTC.

The V and J genes are TRBV6-1 and TRBJ1-2; perhaps TRBD1 as D (6 bases). The CDR3 is made up of 16 amino acids. The germline V gene has CDR1 MNHNS and CDR2 SASEGT. Trimming removed 3 bases from V and 3 bases from J, with 17 bases in between. The CDR3 loop reads CASSDLNQGWDYGYTF. The CDR3 DNA reads TGTGCCAGCAGTGACCTAAACCAGGGGTGGGACTATGGCTACACCTTC.

This chain connects TRBV19 to TRBJ2-1; TRBD2 aligns across 9 bases. V was pared by 0 bases and J by 5 bases, with 8 bases of the junction left unmatched. Germline V gives CDR1 LNHDA, CDR2 SQIVND (reference sequence). The CDR3 is 17 amino acids. This chain's CDR3 is CASSIDWRTSAHNEQFF. The CDR3 bases are TGTGCCAGTAGTATAGATTGGCGGACTAGCGCCCACAATGAGCAGTTCTTC.

The chain combines TRBV30 with TRBJ2-7; 8 bases are a match to TRBD2. V lost 3 bases to trimming and J lost 2 bases; unmatched junction nucleotides: 9. The length of the CDR3 is 15 residues. Germline V CDR1 and CDR2: GTSNPN, SVGIG (reference sequence). CDR3 coding DNA: TGTGCCTGGAGAGACGCAACTAGCGGACCCTACGAGCAGTACTTC. Protein product: CAWRDATSGPYEQYF.

This chain links TRBV2 with TRBJ2-2; a weak D match, TRBD1 (6 bases). Trimming took 9 bases from V and 6 from J, leaving 11 bases between them. From germline, CDR1 is SNHLY and CDR2 FYNNEI. CDR3 length equals 12 residues. The CDR3 protein is CARLQGSGELFF. The CDR3 DNA reads as TGTGCCAGGCTACAGGGCTCCGGGGAGCTGTTTTTT.

This sequence joins TRBV12-5 and TRBJ2-4; the D is unclear. From germline, CDR1 is LGHNT and CDR2 FRNRAP. The CDR3 spans 13 residues. The V and J ends lost 3 bases and 11 bases respectively, with 14 bases between them. CDR3 nucleotides: TGTGCTAGTGGTTTAGATCGAACACTGGTTCAGTACTTC. Amino acid sequence: CASGLDRTLVQYF.

The V call is TRBV5-1, the J call TRBJ2-7, with TRBD1 as a possible D gene (6 bases). V was cut by 3 bases and J by 0 bases, with 13 bases left in between. Per germline, CDR1 SGHRS and CDR2 YFSETQ. This CDR3 has 15 residues. Written as DNA, the CDR3 is TGCGCCAGCAGCTCGATACAGGGAACCTCCTACGAGCAGTACTTC. This translates into CASSSIQGTSYEQYF.

This chain links TRBV6-1 with TRBJ1-2; the D is unclear. CDR1 and CDR2 from the germline V gene are MNHNS and SASEGT. Trimming took off 1 base at V and 12 bases at J, with 15 bases between the two ends. CDR3 size: 13 residues. The CDR3 nucleotides are TGTGCCAGCAGTGAAGGATACAGCCTAAAGGACACCTTC. This codes for CASSEGYSLKDTF.

The chain links TRBV29-1 to TRBJ1-2, with 8 bases aligning to TRBD1. The CDR3 sequence is 14 residues long. Looked up from germline, CDR1 is SQVTM and CDR2 is ANQGSEA. Unmatched junction bases numbered 9, after V lost 2 bases and J lost 7 bases. In nucleotides, the CDR3 is TGCAGCGTTGAAATCGGACAGGGTTACTTTGGCTACACCTTC. Amino acids: CSVEIGQGYFGYTF.

As DNA, the CDR3 is TGTGCCAGCGGCTCCCCCGGGACTGAAGCTTTCTTT. Its protein is CASGSPGTEAFF. The chain joins TRBV5-6 to TRBJ1-1; D gene uncertain. Trimming shortened V by 7 bases and J by 5 bases, and 12 bases separated the two germline ends. The CDR3 contains 12 residues. CDR1 and CDR2 from the germline V gene are SGHDT and YYEEEE.

The rearrangement joins TRBV25-1 to TRBJ2-5, with TRBD2 identical over 8 bases. The CDR3 covers 14 residues. J lost 4 bases, V lost 6 bases, and 7 bases had no gene match. CDR1 is MGHDK and CDR2 is SYGVNS in the germline V gene. The CDR3 here is CASSGRGGVETQYF. The CDR3 DNA follows: TGTGCCAGCAGCGGCCGGGGGGGGGTAGAGACCCAGTACTTC.

This clone was recorded only once. Other DNA sequences in the same sample also yield this CDR3. This chain uses TRBV5-1 with TRBJ2-1; D is perhaps TRBD1 (5 bases). Germline V gene data show CDR1 as SGHRS and CDR2 as YFSETQ. The CDR3 runs to 15 residues. Trimming stripped 2 bases from V and 0 bases from J, with 9 bases between. The CDR3 nucleotides are TGCGCCAGCAGCTTAGGACAAAGCTCCTACAATGAGCAGTTCTTC. Protein: CASSLGQSSYNEQFF.

CDR3 in amino acids: CASSLVFLAGEGGEQFF. The CDR3 DNA is TGTGCCAGCAGCTTAGTTTTCCTAGCGGGAGAGGGGGGTGAGCAGTTCTTC. The V call is TRBV13, the J call TRBJ2-1; 10 bases match TRBD2. The CDR3 sequence is 17 residues long. J was trimmed by 9 bases and V by 1 base; bases with no gene match: 12. CDR1 and CDR2 from the germline V gene are PRHDT and FYEKMQ (reference sequence).

The V and J genes are TRBV4-1 and TRBJ2-5, with 8 bases that match TRBD1. The CDR3 is made up of 14 amino acids. Germline CDR1 and CDR2: MGHRA and YSYEKL. V gave up 3 bases and J gave up 3 bases; unmatched junction bases: 3. CDR3: CASSQRTGKETQYF. DNA of the CDR3: TGCGCCAGCAGCCAGCGGACAGGGAAAGAGACCCAGTACTTC.

This clone appeared a few times. The chain uses TRBV2 and TRBJ1-2; the D gene is possibly TRBD1 (6 bases). The CDR3 is made up of 17 amino acids. V lost 3 bases, J lost 7 bases, and 24 bases lay in between. Germline assignment: CDR1 SNHLY and CDR2 FYNNEI. The CDR3, as DNA: TGTGCCAGCAGTGAGGTGGGGGGGCTCACCCTTCGGGCTGGCTACACCTTC. Encoded protein: CASSEVGGLTLRAGYTF. Full variable domain (rest looked up from reference TRBV2 and TRBJ1-2): EPEVTQTPSHQVTQMGQEVILRCVPISNHLYFYWYRQILGQKVEFLVSFYNNEISEKSEIFDDQFSVERPDGSNFTLKIRSTKLEDSAMYFCASSEVGGLTLRAGYTFGSGTRLTVV.

Remarks on this clone: Distinct nucleotide sequences in the sample also encode this CDR3. The V gene is TRBV6-5, the J gene TRBJ2-3; possibly TRBD2 for D (5 bases). Germline CDR1 reads MNHEY; CDR2 reads SVGAGI. V was shortened by 0 bases and J by 2 bases, with 9 bases between the two germline ends. CDR3 length: 15 amino acids. CDR3 loop: CASSYSSGDTDTQYF. The DNA for the CDR3 is TGTGCCAGCAGTTACTCTTCCGGGGACACAGATACGCAGTATTTT.

For this clone: Different DNA sequences within this sample yield the same CDR3. The genes are TRBV4-1 and TRBJ2-7; 7 nucleotides match TRBD2. The germline V gene encodes CDR1 MGHRA and CDR2 YSYEKL. CDR3 length equals 15 residues. The V and J ends lost 3 bases and 2 bases, in that order; junction bases with no gene match: 7. The CDR3 spells CASSQLAGTTYEQYF. The CDR3 bases are TGCGCCAGCAGCCAGTTAGCCGGGACTACCTACGAGCAGTACTTC.

The DNA for the CDR3 is TGTGCCAGCAGCCCTGCTAGCGGGGGGGCGAACAATGAGCAGTTCTTC. Its translation is CASSPASGGANNEQFF. The chain links TRBV7-9 to TRBJ2-1; 12 nucleotides align to TRBD2. Germline-derived CDR1 and CDR2 are SEHNR and FQNEAQ (reference sequence). The V gene end was trimmed by 5 bases and the J gene end by 5 bases; junction bases not matched to a gene: 7. The CDR3 totals 16 residues.

V is TRBV12-5 and J is TRBJ1-3; 7 bases are a match to TRBD1. The germline CDR1 and CDR2 sequences are LGHNT and FRNRAP. The CDR3 consists of 15 residues. The ends lost 8 bases at V and 0 bases at J; junction bases unmatched: 7. CDR3 bases: TGTGCTAGTACTACAGGGGCCTTCTCTGGAAACACCATATATTTT. It is translated as CASTTGAFSGNTIYF.

Note on this clone: The sample has other DNA sequences that encode this CDR3 too. This chain uses TRBV30 with TRBJ1-1; 8 nucleotides agree with TRBD1. This CDR3 comprises 15 residues. Germline V gives CDR1 GTSNPN, CDR2 SVGIG (reference sequence). The ends lost 2 bases at V and 5 bases at J; junction bases unmatched: 10. In nucleotides, the CDR3 is TGTGCCTGGAGTTTGCCAGGGGGCGCGGAGACTGAAGCTTTCTTT. Amino acids: CAWSLPGGAETEAFF.

V is TRBV27 and J is TRBJ2-1; 14 nucleotides line up with TRBD2. The CDR3 runs 16 residues. Germline-derived CDR1 and CDR2 are MNHEY and SMNVEV (reference sequence). After removal of 4 bases from V and 8 bases from J, the junction contained 7 bases not matched to a gene. The CDR3 sequence is CASSSGLAGGWDEQFF. The CDR3, as DNA: TGTGCCAGCAGTTCTGGACTAGCGGGAGGATGGGATGAGCAGTTCTTC.

The chain's CDR3 is CASSYRENGELFF. CDR3 sequence (DNA): TGTGCCAGCAGTTATAGGGAGAACGGGGAGCTGTTTTTT. The rearrangement uses TRBV6-5 and TRBJ2-2; D is perhaps TRBD2 (5 bases). Germline V gene sequence: CDR1 MNHEY, CDR2 SVGAGI. V gave up 3 bases and J gave up 7 bases, with 9 bases separating them. The CDR3 consists of 13 residues.